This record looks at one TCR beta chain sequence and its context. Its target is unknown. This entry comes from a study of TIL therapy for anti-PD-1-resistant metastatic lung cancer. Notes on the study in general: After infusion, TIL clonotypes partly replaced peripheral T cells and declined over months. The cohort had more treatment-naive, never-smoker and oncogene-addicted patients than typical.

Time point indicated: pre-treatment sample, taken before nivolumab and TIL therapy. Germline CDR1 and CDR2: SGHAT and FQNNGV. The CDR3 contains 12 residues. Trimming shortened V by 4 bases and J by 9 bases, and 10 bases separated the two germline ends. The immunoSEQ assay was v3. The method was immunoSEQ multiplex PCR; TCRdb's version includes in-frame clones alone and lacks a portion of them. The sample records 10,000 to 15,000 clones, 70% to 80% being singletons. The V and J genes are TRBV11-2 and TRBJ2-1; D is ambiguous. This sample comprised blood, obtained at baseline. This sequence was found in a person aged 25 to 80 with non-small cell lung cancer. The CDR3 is CASSSPRGEQFF. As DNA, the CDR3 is TGTGCCAGCAGCTCACCTAGAGGTGAGCAGTTCTTC.